This T cell receptor beta chain stems from a study of blood T cell repertoires in COVID-19. The overall study: Sites in the United States, Italy and Spain provided acute and convalescent COVID-19 samples. In each case, the material was cDNA or gDNA derived from T cells, B-cell-depleted T cells, or PBMCs.

The CDR3 sequence is 14 residues long. V lost 1 base to trimming and J lost 5 bases, with 11 bases between them. The germline V gene encodes CDR1 MGHDK and CDR2 SYGVNS. Authors' processing steps: Amplification of reference gene primers provided the estimated nucleated cell counts. TCRdb's table, derived via immunoSEQ multiplex PCR, lists solely in-frame clones and lacks some. V and J calls and clone size come straight from that table; D and trimming were deduced from the DNA. This repertoire shows approximately 120,000 clones, 81% found once; its top ten account for roughly a tenth. The chain has TRBV25-1 and TRBJ1-2; D is ambiguous. The clonotype comes from a human donor in a cohort sampled during active COVID-19. Material: peripheral blood. CDR3 sequence reads: CASSEFTGFYGYTF. CDR3 DNA: TGTGCCAGCAGTGAATTTACCGGGTTTTATGGCTACACCTTC.